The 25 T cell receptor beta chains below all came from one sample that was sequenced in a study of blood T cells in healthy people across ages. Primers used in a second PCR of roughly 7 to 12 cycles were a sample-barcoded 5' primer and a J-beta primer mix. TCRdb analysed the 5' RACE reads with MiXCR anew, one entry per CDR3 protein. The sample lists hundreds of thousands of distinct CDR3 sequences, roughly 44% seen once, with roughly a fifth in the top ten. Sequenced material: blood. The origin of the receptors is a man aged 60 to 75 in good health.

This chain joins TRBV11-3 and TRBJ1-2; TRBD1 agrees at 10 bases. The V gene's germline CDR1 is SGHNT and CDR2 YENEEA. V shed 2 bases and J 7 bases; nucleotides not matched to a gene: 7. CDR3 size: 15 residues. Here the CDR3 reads CASSLTRDRGRGYTF. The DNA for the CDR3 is TGTGCCAGCAGCTTAACCCGGGACAGGGGCCGTGGCTACACCTTC.

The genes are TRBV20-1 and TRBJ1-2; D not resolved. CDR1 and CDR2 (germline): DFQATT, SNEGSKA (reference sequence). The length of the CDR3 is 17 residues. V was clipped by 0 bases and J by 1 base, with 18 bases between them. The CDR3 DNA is TGCAGTGCTAGAGATTCCAGCCGACGGAACCTTAACTATGGCTACACCTTC. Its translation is CSARDSSRRNLNYGYTF.

CDR3 coding DNA: TGTGCCAGCAGCTTAATTTCGGTAGCGGGGGGTTACAATGAGCAGTTCTTC. It is translated as CASSLISVAGGYNEQFF. The V call is TRBV7-6, the J call TRBJ2-1, with 10 bases lining up with TRBD2. Germline CDR1 reads SGHVS; CDR2 reads FNYEAQ. Losses at the gene ends were 2 bases for V and 4 bases for J; bases not matched to a gene: 8. CDR3 length: 17 amino acids.

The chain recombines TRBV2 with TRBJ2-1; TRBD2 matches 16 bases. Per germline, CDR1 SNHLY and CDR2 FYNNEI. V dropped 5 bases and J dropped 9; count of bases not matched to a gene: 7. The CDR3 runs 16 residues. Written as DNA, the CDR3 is TGTGCCAGCAGTAAGGGACTAGCGGGGGGGCCAGGTGAGCAGTTCTTC. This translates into CASSKGLAGGPGEQFF.

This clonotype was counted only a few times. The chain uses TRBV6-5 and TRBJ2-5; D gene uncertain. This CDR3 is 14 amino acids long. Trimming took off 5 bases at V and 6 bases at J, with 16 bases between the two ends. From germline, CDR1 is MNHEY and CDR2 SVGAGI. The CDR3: CASSQLFTAQTQYF. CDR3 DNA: TGTGCCAGCAGTCAACTCTTTACCGCGCAGACCCAGTACTTC.

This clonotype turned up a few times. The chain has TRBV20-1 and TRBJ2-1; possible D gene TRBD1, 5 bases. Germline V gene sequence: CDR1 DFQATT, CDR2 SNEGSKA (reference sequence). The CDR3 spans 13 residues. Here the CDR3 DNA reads TGCGTCGATCACAGGAGCTCCTACAATGAGCAGTTCTTC. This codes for CVDHRSSYNEQFF.

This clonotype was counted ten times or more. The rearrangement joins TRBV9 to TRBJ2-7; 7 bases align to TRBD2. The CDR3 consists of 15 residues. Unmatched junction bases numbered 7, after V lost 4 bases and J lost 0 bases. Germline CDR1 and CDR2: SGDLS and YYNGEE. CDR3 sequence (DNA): TGTGCCAGCAGCACGAGCGGGAAGAGCTCCTACGAGCAGTACTTC. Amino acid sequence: CASSTSGKSSYEQYF.

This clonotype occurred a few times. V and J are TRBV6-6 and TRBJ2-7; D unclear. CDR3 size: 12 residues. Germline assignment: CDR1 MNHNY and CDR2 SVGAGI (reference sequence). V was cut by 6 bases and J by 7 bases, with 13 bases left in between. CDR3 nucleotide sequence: TGTGCCAGCAGAGGATACACATGGGAGCAGTACTTC. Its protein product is CASRGYTWEQYF.

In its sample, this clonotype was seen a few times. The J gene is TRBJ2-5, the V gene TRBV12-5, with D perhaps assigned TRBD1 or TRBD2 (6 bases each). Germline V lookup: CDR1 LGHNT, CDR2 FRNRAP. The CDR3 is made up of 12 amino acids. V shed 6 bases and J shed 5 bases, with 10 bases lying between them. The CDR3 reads CASGLGGETQYF. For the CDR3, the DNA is TGTGCTAGTGGCCTGGGGGGCGAGACCCAGTACTTC.

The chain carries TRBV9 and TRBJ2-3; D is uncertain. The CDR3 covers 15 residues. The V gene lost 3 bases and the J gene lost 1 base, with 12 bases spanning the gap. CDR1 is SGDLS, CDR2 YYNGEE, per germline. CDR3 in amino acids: CASSADGFGTDTQYF. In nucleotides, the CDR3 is TGTGCCAGCAGCGCCGACGGGTTCGGCACAGATACGCAGTATTTT.

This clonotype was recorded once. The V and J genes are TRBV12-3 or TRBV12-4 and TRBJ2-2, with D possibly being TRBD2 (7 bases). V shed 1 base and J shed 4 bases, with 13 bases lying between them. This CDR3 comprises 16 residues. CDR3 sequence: CASSLGGGASTGELFF. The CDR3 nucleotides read TGTGCCAGCAGTTTAGGTGGGGGGGCCTCCACCGGGGAGCTGTTTTTT.

The CDR3 loop reads CASSYQGSNGYTF. In nucleotides, the CDR3 is TGTGCCAGCAGTTATCAGGGTTCGAATGGCTACACCTTC. This chain uses TRBV6-5 with TRBJ1-2, with D possibly TRBD1 on 5 matching bases. This CDR3 contains 13 residues. Trimming shortened V by 3 bases and J by 6 bases, and 11 bases separated the two germline ends. CDR1 is MNHEY, CDR2 SVGAGI, per germline.

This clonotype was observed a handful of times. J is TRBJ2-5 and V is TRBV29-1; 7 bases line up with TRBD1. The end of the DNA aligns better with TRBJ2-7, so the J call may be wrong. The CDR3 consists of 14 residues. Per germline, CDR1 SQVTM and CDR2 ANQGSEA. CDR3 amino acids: CSVTLDRNSGEQYF. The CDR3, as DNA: TGCAGCGTTACCCTGGACAGGAACTCCGGCGAGCAGTACTTC.

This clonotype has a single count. The CDR3 sequence: CASSCARGGFSVKFF. In nucleotides, the CDR3 is TGTGCCAGCAGTTGCGCCCGGGGGGGCTTCTCGGTGAAGTTCTTC. The chain couples TRBV6-5 to TRBJ2-1; 8 nucleotides agree with TRBD2. The CDR3 is made up of 15 amino acids. J was trimmed by 14 bases and V by 4 bases; bases with no gene match: 16. Per the germline V gene, CDR1 is MNHEY and CDR2 is SVGAGI.

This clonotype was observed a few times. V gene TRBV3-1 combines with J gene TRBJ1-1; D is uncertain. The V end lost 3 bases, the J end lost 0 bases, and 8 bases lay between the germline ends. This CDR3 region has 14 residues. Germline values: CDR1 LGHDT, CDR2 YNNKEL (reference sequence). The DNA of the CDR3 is TGTGCCAGCAGCCAGCAGACTATGAACACTGAAGCTTTCTTT. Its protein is CASSQQTMNTEAFF.

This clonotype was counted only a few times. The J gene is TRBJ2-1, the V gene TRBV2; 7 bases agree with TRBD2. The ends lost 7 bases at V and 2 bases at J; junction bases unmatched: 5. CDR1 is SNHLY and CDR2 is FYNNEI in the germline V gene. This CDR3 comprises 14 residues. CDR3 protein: CASIRGETYNEQFF. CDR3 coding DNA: TGTGCCAGCATACGGGGGGAAACCTACAATGAGCAGTTCTTC. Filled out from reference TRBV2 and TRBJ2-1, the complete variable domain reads EPEVTQTPSHQVTQMGQEVILRCVPISNHLYFYWYRQILGQKVEFLVSFYNNEISEKSEIFDDQFSVERPDGSNFTLKIRSTKLEDSAMYFCASIRGETYNEQFFGPGTRLTVL.

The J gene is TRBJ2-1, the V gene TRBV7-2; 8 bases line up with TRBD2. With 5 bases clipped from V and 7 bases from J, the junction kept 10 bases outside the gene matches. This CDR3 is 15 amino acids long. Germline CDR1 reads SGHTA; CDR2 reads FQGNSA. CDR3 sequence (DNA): TGTGCCAGCAGCCCGGACCAACTAGCGGCAAATGAGCAGTTCTTC. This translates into CASSPDQLAANEQFF. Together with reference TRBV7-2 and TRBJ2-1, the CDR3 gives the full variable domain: GAGVSQSPSNKVTEKGKDVELRCDPISGHTALYWYRQSLGQGLEFLIYFQGNSAPDKSGLPSDRFSAERTGGSVSTLTIQRTQQEDSAVYLCASSPDQLAANEQFFGPGTRLTVL.

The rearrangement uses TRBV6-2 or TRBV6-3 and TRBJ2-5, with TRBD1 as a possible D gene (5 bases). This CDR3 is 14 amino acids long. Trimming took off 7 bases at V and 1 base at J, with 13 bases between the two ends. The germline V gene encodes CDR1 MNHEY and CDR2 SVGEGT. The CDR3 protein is CASKTEQTQETQYF. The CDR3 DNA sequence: TGTGCCAGCAAGACAGAACAAACCCAAGAGACCCAGTACTTC.

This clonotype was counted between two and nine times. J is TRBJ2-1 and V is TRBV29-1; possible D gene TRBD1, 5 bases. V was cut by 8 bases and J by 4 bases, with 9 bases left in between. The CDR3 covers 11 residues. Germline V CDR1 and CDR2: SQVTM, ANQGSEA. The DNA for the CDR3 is TGCAGCACGACAGATTACAATGAGCAGTTCTTC. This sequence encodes CSTTDYNEQFF.

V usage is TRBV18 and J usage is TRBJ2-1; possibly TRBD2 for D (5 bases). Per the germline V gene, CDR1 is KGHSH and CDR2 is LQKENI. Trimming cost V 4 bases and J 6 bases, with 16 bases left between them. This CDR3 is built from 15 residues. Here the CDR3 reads CASSLRYGESNEQFF. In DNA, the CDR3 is TGTGCCAGCTCACTACGGTACGGGGAAAGCAATGAGCAGTTCTTC.

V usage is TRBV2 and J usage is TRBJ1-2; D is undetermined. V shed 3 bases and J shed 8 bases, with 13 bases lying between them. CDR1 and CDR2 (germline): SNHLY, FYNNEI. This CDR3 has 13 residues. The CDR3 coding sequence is TGTGCCAGCAGTGACAATACAGTCTTGGGCTACACCTTC. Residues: CASSDNTVLGYTF.

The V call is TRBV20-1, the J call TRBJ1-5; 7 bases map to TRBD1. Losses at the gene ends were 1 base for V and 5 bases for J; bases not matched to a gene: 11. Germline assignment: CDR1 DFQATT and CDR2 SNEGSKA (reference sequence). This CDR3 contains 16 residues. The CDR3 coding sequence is TGCAGTGCTAGAGCCACCAGGGGGACTGCTTATCAGCCCCAGCATTTT. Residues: CSARATRGTAYQPQHF.

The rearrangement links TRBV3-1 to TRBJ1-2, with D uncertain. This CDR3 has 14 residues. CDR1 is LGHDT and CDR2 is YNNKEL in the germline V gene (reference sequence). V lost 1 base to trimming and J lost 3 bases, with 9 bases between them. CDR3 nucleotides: TGTGCCAGCAGCCAAGGGCCCTCTGACTATGGCTACACCTTC. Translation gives CASSQGPSDYGYTF. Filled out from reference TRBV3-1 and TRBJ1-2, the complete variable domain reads DTAVSQTPKYLVTQMGNDKSIKCEQNLGHDTMYWYKQDSKKFLKIMFSYNNKELIINETVPNRFSPKSPDKAHLNLHINSLELGDSAVYFCASSQGPSDYGYTFGSGTRLTVV.

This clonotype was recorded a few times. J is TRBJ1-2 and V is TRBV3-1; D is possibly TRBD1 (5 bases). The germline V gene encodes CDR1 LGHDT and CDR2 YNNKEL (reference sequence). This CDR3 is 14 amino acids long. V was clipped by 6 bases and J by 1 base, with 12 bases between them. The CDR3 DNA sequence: TGTGCCAGCAGTCACGGGGACCGTAACTATGGCTACACCTTC. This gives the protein CASSHGDRNYGYTF.

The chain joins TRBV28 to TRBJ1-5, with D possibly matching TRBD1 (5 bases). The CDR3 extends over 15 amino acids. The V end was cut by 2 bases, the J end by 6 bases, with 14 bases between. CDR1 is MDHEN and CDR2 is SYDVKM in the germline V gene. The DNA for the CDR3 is TGTGCCAGCAGTTTAAGAGGCAGGGCCACTCAGCCCCAGCATTTT. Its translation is CASSLRGRATQPQHF.